This note documents a single T cell receptor (beta chain) sequence. A second roughly 7 to 12 cycle PCR used barcoded and J-beta primers. Each CDR3 protein is one row after TCRdb ran MiXCR on the 5' RACE reads. Here the sample spans 1.5 million to 1.9 million distinct CDR3 sequences, about 45% being singletons. This record belongs to a study of blood T cells in healthy people across ages. Every donor contributed about 10 milliliters of peripheral blood by blood draw. The CDR3 totals 16 residues. Germline V CDR1 and CDR2: SGHRS, YFSETQ. Losses at the gene ends were 1 base for V and 2 bases for J; bases not matched to a gene: 5.

This receptor was obtained from a woman aged 18-29 years in good health. Input material: blood. This chain uses TRBV5-1 with TRBJ2-1, with TRBD2 matching 8 bases. CDR3 in DNA: TGCGCCAGCAGCTTGTATGCGCGGGAGGCCTACAATGAGCAGTTCTTC. Its protein is CASSLYAREAYNEQFF. The variable domain in full, completed from reference TRBV5-1 and TRBJ2-1, reads KAGVTQTPRYLIKTRGQQVTLSCSPISGHRSVSWYQQTPGQGLQFLFEYFSETQRNKGNFPGRFSGRQFSNSRSEMNVSTLELGDSALYLCASSLYAREAYNEQFFGPGTRLTVL.